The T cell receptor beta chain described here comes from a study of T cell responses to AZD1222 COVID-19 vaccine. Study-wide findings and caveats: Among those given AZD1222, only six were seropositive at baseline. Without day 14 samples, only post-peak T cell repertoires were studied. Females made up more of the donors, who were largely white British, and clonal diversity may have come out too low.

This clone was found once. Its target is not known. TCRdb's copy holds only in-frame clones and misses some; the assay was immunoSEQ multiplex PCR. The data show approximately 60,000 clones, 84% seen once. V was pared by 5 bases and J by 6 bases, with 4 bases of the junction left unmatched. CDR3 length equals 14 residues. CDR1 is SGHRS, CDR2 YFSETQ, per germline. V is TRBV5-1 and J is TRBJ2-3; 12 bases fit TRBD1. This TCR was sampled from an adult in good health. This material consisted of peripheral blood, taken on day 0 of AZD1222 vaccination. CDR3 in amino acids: CASRGTGGWDTQYF. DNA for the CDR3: TGCGCCAGCAGGGGGACAGGGGGCTGGGATACGCAGTATTTT.